Following are 13 T cell receptor beta chains from one sample sequenced in a study of beta chain features in type 1 diabetes. Reverse transcribing all isolated RNA meant expressed TCRB transcripts were sequenced. Here immunoSEQ multiplex PCR was the method, and the copy in TCRdb shows in-frame clones only, minus some. Altogether 160,000 or so clones are present, approximately 9.1% being singletons, with the ten largest covering about 2.5%. Material: central memory CD4+ T cells from blood. Receptors originate from a woman aged 18-29 years in good health.

This clone has just a few counts. The V call is TRBV5-6, the J call TRBJ1-2; maybe TRBD1 (6 bases). The CDR3 length is 12 residues. The germline V gene encodes CDR1 SGHDT and CDR2 YYEEEE. The V end lost 2 bases, the J end lost 8 bases, and 10 bases lay between the germline ends. The CDR3 protein is CASSLQGFGYTF. CDR3 coding DNA: TGTGCCAGCAGCTTACAGGGCTTCGGCTACACCTTC.

This chain links TRBV29-1 with TRBJ2-7; D is unclear. This CDR3 comprises 13 residues. Trimming stripped 4 bases from V and 2 bases from J, with 12 bases between. Germline CDR1 is SQVTM and CDR2 is ANQGSEA. The CDR3 region has the DNA TGCAGCGTTGTTGCAGATTTCCCCTACGAGCAGTACTTC. It translates to CSVVADFPYEQYF.

This clone was detected only a few times. V and J are TRBV11-2 and TRBJ2-3, with 10 nucleotides matching TRBD2. Per germline, CDR1 SGHAT and CDR2 FQNNGV. This CDR3 has 17 residues. The V and J ends lost 5 bases and 1 base, in that order; junction bases with no gene match: 9. CDR3 DNA sequence: TGTGCCAGCAGCCAAGATCAAACTAGCGGGGGCACAGATACGCAGTATTTT. The encoded protein is CASSQDQTSGGTDTQYF.

In this sample, this clone turned up a few times. The rearrangement joins TRBV5-1 to TRBJ2-1; no definite D call. The CDR3 covers 12 residues. Trimming removed 3 bases from V and 7 bases from J, with 8 bases in between. Germline assignment: CDR1 SGHRS and CDR2 YFSETQ. CDR3 amino acids: CASSSVDNEQFF. CDR3 nucleotide sequence: TGCGCCAGCAGCTCGGTAGATAATGAGCAGTTCTTC.

The chain combines TRBV30 with TRBJ1-2; D ambiguous. CDR3 size: 13 residues. V gave up 5 bases and J gave up 4 bases, with 14 bases separating them. Germline loops: CDR1 GTSNPN, CDR2 SVGIG (reference sequence). The CDR3 coding sequence is TGTGCCTGGGAGAAAAGTGAACCCTATGGCTACACCTTC. Protein product: CAWEKSEPYGYTF.

This clone was detected a few times. This sequence joins TRBV2 and TRBJ2-1; 9 nucleotides align to TRBD2. CDR1 is SNHLY and CDR2 is FYNNEI in the germline V gene. The CDR3 totals 17 residues. J lost 8 bases, V lost 7 bases, and 18 bases had no gene match. CDR3 loop: CASNKARSAGGRDEQFF. CDR3 in DNA: TGTGCCAGCAATAAAGCGAGGTCAGCGGGGGGCCGGGATGAGCAGTTCTTC. Drawing the rest from reference TRBV2 and TRBJ2-1, the complete variable domain is EPEVTQTPSHQVTQMGQEVILRCVPISNHLYFYWYRQILGQKVEFLVSFYNNEISEKSEIFDDQFSVERPDGSNFTLKIRSTKLEDSAMYFCASNKARSAGGRDEQFFGPGTRLTVL.

The sample holds a few counts of this clone. This chain connects TRBV30 to TRBJ1-5; tentative D call: TRBD1 (5 bases). The CDR3 is 13 residues long. Germline V gene data show CDR1 as GTSNPN and CDR2 as SVGIG (reference sequence). Trimming took off 2 bases at V and 8 bases at J, with 13 bases between the two ends. DNA of the CDR3: TGTGCCTGGAGTCGGGGGAAGTTGGAGCCCCAGCATTTT. It specifies CAWSRGKLEPQHF.

This chain connects TRBV7-2 to TRBJ1-1; 7 bases match TRBD1. This CDR3 comprises 14 residues. With V trimmed by 1 base and J by 5 bases, 4 bases remained unmatched. Germline assignment: CDR1 SGHTA and CDR2 FQGNSA. The CDR3, as DNA: TGTGCCAGCAGCTTAGAGGGGGCGGGTACTGAAGCTTTCTTT. It is translated as CASSLEGAGTEAFF.

A word on this clone: Other DNA variants within this sample encode the same CDR3. This chain joins TRBV5-1 and TRBJ2-7; tentatively, D is TRBD2 (6 bases). Trimming shortened V by 4 bases and J by 5 bases, and 16 bases separated the two germline ends. The CDR3 length is 14 residues. Per the germline V gene, CDR1 is SGHRS and CDR2 is YFSETQ. CDR3 bases: TGCGCCAGCAGCCCCGGGACCGGGGGAGACGAGCAGTACTTC. It yields the protein CASSPGTGGDEQYF. The entire variable domain, with the rest obtained from reference TRBV5-1 and TRBJ2-7, is as follows: KAGVTQTPRYLIKTRGQQVTLSCSPISGHRSVSWYQQTPGQGLQFLFEYFSETQRNKGNFPGRFSGRQFSNSRSEMNVSTLELGDSALYLCASSPGTGGDEQYFGPGTRLTVT.

The gene calls are TRBV2 and TRBJ2-7, with D perhaps matching TRBD2 (5 bases). V lost 5 bases and J 7 bases, leaving 9 bases between the germline ends. Germline assignment: CDR1 SNHLY and CDR2 FYNNEI. This CDR3 is 11 amino acids long. The CDR3 loop is CASSIAREQYF. The CDR3 coding sequence is TGTGCCAGCAGTATAGCGAGGGAGCAGTACTTC.

The chain recombines TRBV11-3 with TRBJ2-1; 13 bases map to TRBD2. With V trimmed by 5 bases and J by 8 bases, 6 bases remained unmatched. The V gene's germline CDR1 is SGHNT and CDR2 YENEEA. CDR3 size: 15 residues. The CDR3 DNA sequence: TGTGCCAGCAGCCCGGGACTAGCGGGGAAGTATGAGCAGTTCTTC. This codes for CASSPGLAGKYEQFF.

This clone was recorded a few times. The chain has TRBV5-8 and TRBJ1-6; TRBD1 is a possible D gene (6 bases). V lost 4 bases and J 16 bases, leaving 12 bases between the germline ends. The CDR3 loop spans 11 amino acids. Looked up from germline, CDR1 is SGHTS and CDR2 is YDEGEE. For the CDR3, the DNA is TGTGCCAGCAGCGTGCAGGGGCCTCTCCACTTT. Protein: CASSVQGPLHF.

The chain uses TRBV5-4 and TRBJ2-1; no reliable D call. Germline lookup yields CDR1 SGHNT and CDR2 YYREEE (reference sequence). Trimming took off 6 bases at V and 7 bases at J, with 8 bases between the two ends. The CDR3 runs to 11 residues. The CDR3 is CASTDKNEQFF. CDR3 sequence (DNA): TGTGCCAGCACCGACAAGAATGAGCAGTTCTTC. The entire variable domain, with the rest obtained from reference TRBV5-4 and TRBJ2-1, is as follows: ETGVTQSPTHLIKTRGQQVTLRCSSQSGHNTVSWYQQALGQGPQFIFQYYREEENGRGNFPPRFSGLQFPNYSSELNVNALELDDSALYLCASTDKNEQFFGPGTRLTVL.